Listed here is a single T cell receptor (beta chain). What it binds is unknown. The data belong to a study of cytomegalovirus exposure and HLA in healthy donors. Study-wide results and limits: A classifier reportedly called cytomegalovirus status with high sensitivity and specificity. A list of about 180 TCR beta chains associated with cytomegalovirus was given.

J gave up 4 bases and V 5 bases, and 2 bases lay outside the gene matches. The CDR3 is 14 residues long. CDR1 is SEHNR, CDR2 FQNEAQ, per germline (reference sequence). The donors (healthy individuals) were bone marrow donors. The PCR had 60 Vbeta and 13 Jbeta primers. Only in-frame clones appear in the TCRdb table, and some are missing; sequencing was by immunoSEQ multiplex PCR. Among some 59,000 clones listed, about four fifths were seen once. Material: PBMCs. This chain links TRBV7-9 with TRBJ1-4, with 9 bases identical to TRBD1. This sequence was found in a woman younger than 35 in good health and CMV-seronegative. The CDR3 loop reads CASSQDRGNEKLFF. CDR3 in DNA: TGTGCCAGCAGCCAGGACAGGGGTAATGAAAAACTGTTTTTT.